This TCR beta chain was observed in a study of shared clonotypes between healthy human individuals. This CDR3 has 15 amino acids. V lost 5 bases and J 6 bases, leaving 17 bases between the germline ends. CDR1 SGHTA and CDR2 FQGNSA come from the germline V gene. This table comes from immunoSEQ multiplex PCR, and its TCRdb copy is limited to in-frame clones, with some not included. In the table there are a few million clones, around 90% of which are singletons. The rearrangement uses TRBV7-2 and TRBJ2-1; D gene unclear. The source material was naive CD4+ T cells sorted from blood. Subset described: CD45RA+ positively selected. This receptor was obtained from a man aged 18-30 years in good health. The DNA of the CDR3 is TGTGCCAGCAGCCCATCCGCGATAACGTTCAATGAGCAGTTCTTC. It is translated as CASSPSAITFNEQFF.